Following are 21 T cell receptor beta chains from one sample sequenced in a study of T-cell reconstitution after alpha-beta-depleted transplantation in children. Unique molecular identifiers featured in how the TCRbeta library was prepared. TCRdb re-called the PCR reads with MiXCR, one entry per CDR3 protein. Of some 530,000 distinct CDR3 sequences in the sample, 12% were seen once. Source: PBMCs from the stem cell graft donor, taken from the stem cell graft. The receptor source for this set is a human donor who donated a stem cell graft to a child with combined immunodeficiency.

This clonotype has just a few counts. This sequence joins TRBV12-3 or TRBV12-4 and TRBJ1-5, with 9 bases aligning to TRBD1. With 5 bases clipped from V and 5 bases from J, the junction kept 10 bases outside the gene matches. The CDR3 totals 16 residues. CDR3 bases: TGTGCCAGCAGTCCGGGACAGGGCCCTGGGGATCAGCCCCAGCATTTT. Translating it yields CASSPGQGPGDQPQHF.

The table lists this clonotype with a few counts. V is TRBV7-2 and J is TRBJ2-5; D is unclear. Germline-derived CDR1 and CDR2 are SGHTA and FQGNSA. The CDR3 loop spans 14 amino acids. V was pared by 2 bases and J by 5 bases, with 12 bases between. CDR3 region: CASSLTGFRETQYF. The CDR3, as DNA: TGTGCCAGCAGCTTAACCGGATTCAGGGAGACCCAGTACTTC.

This clonotype showed up just a few times. The chain combines TRBV25-1 with TRBJ1-1; TRBD1 might be the D (5 bases). The ends were cut back, 4 bases at V and 6 bases at J, with 6 bases in the middle. The CDR3 consists of 11 residues. Germline CDR1 and CDR2: MGHDK and SYGVNS. The CDR3 DNA is TGTGCCAGCAGTGCGGGACCTGAAGCTTTCTTT. It is translated as CASSAGPEAFF.

This clonotype turned up a few times. The chain carries TRBV20-1 and TRBJ1-2, with a tentative D call TRBD1 (6 bases). The V gene's germline CDR1 is DFQATT and CDR2 SNEGSKA (reference sequence). The CDR3 is 13 residues long. V shed 0 bases and J shed 7 bases, with 12 bases lying between them. The CDR3 sequence: CSARDTGYGGYTF. DNA for the CDR3: TGCAGTGCTAGAGACACAGGGTATGGTGGCTACACCTTC.

This clonotype was recorded at least ten times. The chain carries TRBV12-3 or TRBV12-4 and TRBJ1-2; no firm D call. V lost 5 bases and J lost 8, with 12 bases in between. CDR3 length: 12 residues. The CDR3 coding sequence is TGTGCCAGCAGTCCTAGACTGGGGGGCTACACCTTC. Translated, it gives CASSPRLGGYTF.

The rearrangement links TRBV7-8 to TRBJ2-3; D unresolved. The germline V gene has CDR1 SGHVS and CDR2 FQNEAQ. The CDR3 has 16 residues. V lost 5 bases and J 1 base, leaving 16 bases between the germline ends. The CDR3 sequence: CASSPLMEIRTDTQYF. CDR3 bases: TGTGCCAGCAGCCCCCTTATGGAGATTCGCACAGATACGCAGTATTTT. Full variable domain (missing parts from reference TRBV7-8 and TRBJ2-3): GAGVSQSPRYKVAKRGQDVALRCDPISGHVSLFWYQQALGQGPEFLTYFQNEAQLDKSGLPSDRFFAERPEGSVSTLKIQRTQQEDSAVYLCASSPLMEIRTDTQYFGPGTRLTVL.

The chain combines TRBV20-1 with TRBJ1-2; no reliable D call. V was shortened by 3 bases and J by 1 base, with 9 bases between the two germline ends. CDR1 and CDR2 (germline): DFQATT, SNEGSKA (reference sequence). The CDR3 length is 13 residues. CDR3 DNA sequence: TGCAGTGCTAGTTTCCCACTTAACTATGGCTACACCTTC. It yields the protein CSASFPLNYGYTF.

The V call is TRBV6-1, the J call TRBJ1-1, with D uncertain. The germline CDR1 and CDR2 sequences are MNHNS and SASEGT. V lost 3 bases and J 3 bases, leaving 8 bases between the germline ends. CDR3 length equals 13 residues. CDR3 sequence reads: CASSDRTDTEAFF. DNA for the CDR3: TGTGCCAGCAGTGACCGGACGGACACTGAAGCTTTCTTT.

The chain employs TRBV30 and TRBJ2-5, with a possible D match to TRBD2 (6 bases). V was cut by 2 bases and J by 5 bases, with 15 bases left in between. Germline V lookup: CDR1 GTSNPN, CDR2 SVGIG (reference sequence). This CDR3 is built from 14 residues. The CDR3 protein is CAWSRRGAGETQYF. In DNA form, the CDR3 reads TGTGCCTGGAGTCGCAGAGGGGCGGGGGAGACCCAGTACTTC.

This clonotype was counted only a few times. The chain recombines TRBV6-1 with TRBJ2-5, with TRBD2 identical over 10 bases. This CDR3 has 17 amino acids. Germline V CDR1 and CDR2: MNHNS, SASEGT. Losses at the gene ends were 6 bases for V and 4 bases for J; bases not matched to a gene: 14. The DNA for the CDR3 is TGTGCCAGCAGCTTCCGGGGTAGCGGGAGGCAGGGAGAGACCCAGTACTTC. Its protein product is CASSFRGSGRQGETQYF.

This chain connects TRBV6-2 or TRBV6-3 to TRBJ2-7; possible D gene TRBD2, 6 bases. The CDR3 runs 16 residues. V lost 0 bases to trimming and J lost 0 bases, with 12 bases between them. CDR1 and CDR2 (germline): MNHEY, SVGEGT. This CDR3 reads CASSYSWDWISYEQYF. CDR3 DNA sequence: TGTGCCAGCAGTTACTCTTGGGACTGGATCTCCTACGAGCAGTACTTC.

The V call is TRBV7-9, the J call TRBJ1-4; the D is unclear. Germline V gene data show CDR1 as SEHNR and CDR2 as FQNEAQ (reference sequence). The germline V and J ends were trimmed by 7 bases and 15 bases, with 18 bases remaining between them. The CDR3 totals 12 residues. The CDR3 loop is CASTPGLQRVFF. CDR3 nucleotide sequence: TGTGCCAGCACCCCGGGATTACAAAGAGTGTTTTTT.

This clonotype turned up a few times. The J gene is TRBJ2-7, the V gene TRBV25-1; TRBD1 matches 9 bases. This CDR3 region has 15 residues. CDR1 MGHDK and CDR2 SYGVNS come from the germline V gene. J was trimmed by 0 bases and V by 9 bases; bases with no gene match: 9. The CDR3 spells CARTPGTGSSYEQYF. CDR3 in DNA: TGTGCCAGGACCCCCGGGACAGGGAGCTCCTACGAGCAGTACTTC.

V and J are TRBV4-3 and TRBJ2-3, with 9 bases identical to TRBD2. Per germline, CDR1 LGHNA and CDR2 YSLEER. Germline trimming cut 0 bases from V and 2 bases from J; bases unmatched to any gene: 6. The CDR3 extends over 17 amino acids. CDR3: CASSQDGGGLATDTQYF. For the CDR3, the DNA is TGCGCCAGCAGCCAAGATGGGGGGGGACTAGCCACAGATACGCAGTATTTT.

This clonotype was found a few times. The chain couples TRBV9 to TRBJ1-2; no clear D gene. Germline CDR1 and CDR2: SGDLS and YYNGEE. Trimming removed 6 bases from V and 8 bases from J, with 8 bases in between. This CDR3 is built from 10 residues. This CDR3 is CASKGEGYTF. The CDR3 bases are TGTGCCAGCAAAGGAGAAGGCTACACCTTC.

Details on this clonotype: With a much larger clone just one base away, this may be a read error. The chain uses TRBV12-3 or TRBV12-4 and TRBJ2-7, with a weak D call TRBD1 (6 bases). The V end was cut by 5 bases, the J end by 2 bases, with 13 bases between. The CDR3 has 14 amino acids. CDR3 region: CASSILDSTYEQYF. CDR3 sequence (DNA): TGTGCCAGCAGTATCCTGGACAGTACCTACGAGCAGTACTTC.

This clonotype was observed at least ten times. The chain has TRBV4-2 and TRBJ1-3, with D tentatively TRBD1 (5 bases). V was shortened by 1 base and J by 4 bases, with 14 bases between the two germline ends. CDR3 length: 16 residues. Germline lookup yields CDR1 LGHNA and CDR2 YNFKEQ. The CDR3 DNA reads TGTGCCAGCAGCCAAGTTTTTGGCGGACAAGGAAACACCATATATTTT. The encoded protein is CASSQVFGGQGNTIYF.

This clonotype was detected a few times. The V gene is TRBV10-3, the J gene TRBJ2-7; D uncertain. Germline loops: CDR1 ENHRY, CDR2 SYGVKD. V was clipped by 4 bases and J by 4 bases, with 8 bases between them. The CDR3 covers 12 residues. CDR3 bases: TGTGCCATCAGTGCAGAACAGTACGAGCAGTACTTC. This codes for CAISAEQYEQYF.

This clonotype has just a few counts. The gene calls are TRBV5-1 and TRBJ2-1, with 11 bases fitting TRBD2. From germline, CDR1 is SGHRS and CDR2 YFSETQ. CDR3 length equals 16 residues. With V trimmed by 0 bases and J by 8 bases, 7 bases remained unmatched. CDR3 loop: CASSLATGLAGDEQFF. In nucleotides, the CDR3 is TGCGCCAGCAGCTTGGCCACAGGACTAGCGGGCGATGAGCAGTTCTTC.

This clonotype was counted ten times or more. The chain combines TRBV20-1 with TRBJ2-1; 7 bases are shared with TRBD2. This CDR3 is built from 16 residues. The J segment lost 0 bases and the V segment lost 3 bases, leaving 8 bases of the junction unmatched. CDR1 and CDR2 (germline): DFQATT, SNEGSKA (reference sequence). CDR3 loop: CSARAGVVFSYNEQFF. The CDR3 bases are TGCAGTGCTAGGGCGGGGGTTGTCTTCTCCTACAATGAGCAGTTCTTC.

This clonotype was observed many times. The rearrangement uses TRBV6-5 and TRBJ1-1; D gene ambiguous. Trimming took 3 bases from V and 1 from J, leaving 6 bases between them. Germline V gene lookup returns CDR1 MNHEY and CDR2 SVGAGI. This CDR3 spans 13 amino acids. The CDR3 DNA follows: TGTGCCAGCAGTTATTGGCAGAACACTGAAGCTTTCTTT. Amino acids: CASSYWQNTEAFF.